These 11 T cell receptor beta chains were all obtained from the same sample, sequenced in a study of Ad26.COV2.S vaccination and SARS-CoV-2 variants. The treatment denotes: some 19 received Ad26.COV2.S at low or high dose, single or two shots; 5 received placebo; per-sample allocation not given. Day 63 following the first vaccine or placebo injection was when the samples were taken. Repertoires were generated with immunoSEQ multiplex PCR, while TCRdb's copy carries only in-frame clones and drops some. Here the sample spans nearly 400,000 clones, about 89% being singletons. Sequences were derived from peripheral blood, sampled in a trial of Ad26.COV2.S vaccine versus placebo. The receptors originated from a person between 18 and 59 years old who received the Ad26.COV2.S COVID-19 vaccine or a placebo.

This chain joins TRBV2 and TRBJ2-7; D is ambiguous. The length of the CDR3 is 12 residues. Germline V gives CDR1 SNHLY, CDR2 FYNNEI. The germline V and J ends were trimmed by 6 bases and 4 bases, with 10 bases remaining between them. This chain's CDR3 is CASSGPGYEQYF. In nucleotides, the CDR3 is TGTGCCAGCAGCGGTCCAGGATACGAGCAGTACTTC. Full variable domain (rest looked up from reference TRBV2 and TRBJ2-7): EPEVTQTPSHQVTQMGQEVILRCVPISNHLYFYWYRQILGQKVEFLVSFYNNEISEKSEIFDDQFSVERPDGSNFTLKIRSTKLEDSAMYFCASSGPGYEQYFGPGTRLTVT.

The chain employs TRBV30 and TRBJ2-7; no firm D call. Trimming left V 2 bases short and J 0 bases short, with 5 bases between. The CDR3 is made up of 12 amino acids. Looked up from germline, CDR1 is GTSNPN and CDR2 is SVGIG (reference sequence). The CDR3 loop is CAWSQDSYEQYF. The CDR3 coding sequence is TGTGCCTGGAGTCAGGACTCCTACGAGCAGTACTTC.

This rearrangement joins TRBV7-3 to TRBJ2-1; unclear D gene. The V gene's germline CDR1 is SGHTA and CDR2 FQGTGA. Trimming left V 2 bases short and J 3 bases short, with 5 bases between. The CDR3 sequence is 13 residues long. CDR3 bases: TGTGCCAGCAGCTTAGTACACTACAATGAGCAGTTCTTC. This codes for CASSLVHYNEQFF. The entire variable domain, with the rest obtained from reference TRBV7-3 and TRBJ2-1, is as follows: GAGVSQTPSNKVTEKGKYVELRCDPISGHTALYWYRQSLGQGPEFLIYFQGTGAADDSGLPNDRFFAVRPEGSVSTLKIQRTERGDSAVYLCASSLVHYNEQFFGPGTRLTVL.

The chain couples TRBV19 to TRBJ1-2, with 7 bases matching TRBD1. The V and J ends lost 4 bases and 7 bases, in that order; junction bases with no gene match: 3. The CDR3 totals 12 residues. Germline values: CDR1 LNHDA, CDR2 SQIVND (reference sequence). Here the CDR3 DNA reads TGTGCCAGTAGTACCGACAGGGCTGGCTACACCTTC. Residues: CASSTDRAGYTF. The full variable domain, completed using reference TRBV19 and TRBJ1-2, is DGGITQSPKYLFRKEGQNVTLSCEQNLNHDAMYWYRQDPGQGLRLIYYSQIVNDFQKGDIAEGYSVSREKKESFPLTVTSAQKNPTAFYLCASSTDRAGYTFGSGTRLTVV.

V usage is TRBV18 and J usage is TRBJ1-1; D gene uncertain. From germline, CDR1 is KGHSH and CDR2 LQKENI. This CDR3 comprises 14 residues. The ends were cut back, 3 bases at V and 2 bases at J, with 10 bases in the middle. In DNA form, the CDR3 reads TGTGCCAGCTCACCCTCCTGGGTAAACACTGAAGCTTTCTTT. Its translation is CASSPSWVNTEAFF.

V is TRBV21-1 and J is TRBJ1-4. TRBV21-1 is a pseudogene locus. CDR3 size: 14 residues. CDR3 residues: CASSKDGVGEKLFF. The CDR3 coding sequence is TGTGCCAGCAGCAAAGATGGGGTGGGGGAAAAACTGTTTTTT.

The V gene is TRBV18, the J gene TRBJ1-5, with D unresolved. The V gene's germline CDR1 is KGHSH and CDR2 LQKENI. This CDR3 region has 13 residues. V was shortened by 2 bases and J by 4 bases, with 6 bases between the two germline ends. The CDR3 nucleotides read TGTGCCAGCTCACCAACAGAGAATCAGCCCCAGCATTTT. This encodes CASSPTENQPQHF.

Notes on this clone: Other nucleotide sequences from this sample produce the same CDR3. V usage is TRBV2 and J usage is TRBJ1-5; weak D call: TRBD1 (5 bases). The CDR3 loop spans 14 amino acids. The ends were cut back, 6 bases at V and 4 bases at J, with 13 bases in the middle. CDR1 and CDR2 (germline): SNHLY, FYNNEI. The CDR3 reads CASRGDGRNQPQHF. The CDR3 region has the DNA TGTGCCAGCAGAGGGGACGGCCGTAATCAGCCCCAGCATTTT.

The chain couples TRBV28 to TRBJ1-5, with 7 bases fitting TRBD1. After removal of 7 bases from V and 12 bases from J, the junction contained 15 bases not matched to a gene. This CDR3 contains 14 residues. Germline V gene lookup returns CDR1 MDHEN and CDR2 SYDVKM. The CDR3 loop reads CASTQTGRIDGQHF. DNA of the CDR3: TGTGCCAGCACCCAGACAGGGCGGATCGATGGCCAGCATTTT. The full variable domain, its missing parts supplied by reference TRBV28 and TRBJ1-5, is DVKVTQSSRYLVKRTGEKVFLECVQDMDHENMFWYRQDPGLGLRLIYFSYDVKMKEKGDIPEGYSVSREKKERFSLILESASTNQTSMYLCASTQTGRIDGQHFGDGTRLSIL.

The J gene is TRBJ2-7, the V gene TRBV4-1; 12 bases fit TRBD2. The CDR3 is 15 amino acids. Germline assignment: CDR1 MGHRA and CDR2 YSYEKL. J gave up 6 bases and V 4 bases, and 7 bases lay outside the gene matches. CDR3 residues: CASSRTLAGGGEQYF. For the CDR3, the DNA is TGCGCCAGCAGCCGGACCCTAGCGGGAGGGGGCGAGCAGTACTTC.

This chain connects TRBV4-1 to TRBJ1-2, with no clear D. The germline CDR1 and CDR2 sequences are MGHRA and YSYEKL. This CDR3 is built from 13 residues. V gave up 4 bases and J gave up 2 bases, with 8 bases separating them. For the CDR3, the DNA is TGCGCCAGCAGCCGGAGGGCCAACTATGGCTACACCTTC. Its protein product is CASSRRANYGYTF.